This passage covers 21 T cell receptor beta chains from one sample sequenced in a study of blood T cell repertoires in COVID-19. The data were produced by immunoSEQ multiplex PCR, yet TCRdb's version contains in-frame clones alone and is incomplete. The sample carries fewer than 85,000 clones, approximately 89% recorded once. Sequencing was performed on peripheral blood. The receptors derive from a human donor in a cohort sampled during active COVID-19.

The rearrangement joins TRBV5-1 to TRBJ1-1; D might be TRBD1 (5 bases). Trimming shortened V by 2 bases and J by 3 bases, and 11 bases separated the two germline ends. The CDR3 covers 14 residues. CDR1 and CDR2 from the germline V gene are SGHRS and YFSETQ. The DNA of the CDR3 is TGCGCCAGCAGCTTCTCGGCGGGGGACACTGAAGCTTTCTTT. It codes for CASSFSAGDTEAFF. The full variable domain, rest sourced from reference TRBV5-1 and TRBJ1-1, is KAGVTQTPRYLIKTRGQQVTLSCSPISGHRSVSWYQQTPGQGLQFLFEYFSETQRNKGNFPGRFSGRQFSNSRSEMNVSTLELGDSALYLCASSFSAGDTEAFFGQGTRLTVV.

This clone was counted a single time. This rearrangement joins TRBV9 to TRBJ2-3, with D possibly being TRBD2 (5 bases). V was cut by 2 bases and J by 1 base, with 11 bases left in between. This CDR3 is built from 15 residues. Germline CDR1 is SGDLS and CDR2 is YYNGEE. The CDR3 coding sequence is TGTGCCAGCAGCGTCTCTTCCGGGGGCACAGATACGCAGTATTTT. Translated, it gives CASSVSSGGTDTQYF.

The chain uses TRBV11-2 and TRBJ2-7; 15 bases fit TRBD2. Germline V CDR1 and CDR2: SGHAT, FQNNGV. After removal of 5 bases from V and 5 bases from J, the junction contained 13 bases not matched to a gene. The CDR3 is 18 amino acids. CDR3 loop: CASSPGTSGGPAAHEQYF. The CDR3 bases are TGTGCCAGCAGCCCCGGGACTAGCGGGGGGCCAGCAGCCCACGAGCAGTACTTC.

The CDR3 sequence: CASSSGRSSGNTIYF. The DNA for the CDR3 is TGTGCCAGCAGCTCGGGGAGGTCCTCTGGAAACACCATATATTTT. The chain links TRBV11-2 to TRBJ1-3; no reliable D call. This CDR3 comprises 15 residues. V gave up 4 bases and J gave up 0 bases, with 10 bases separating them. Germline V gene sequence: CDR1 SGHAT, CDR2 FQNNGV.

This chain uses TRBV19 with TRBJ2-7, with 7 bases aligning to TRBD2. The V gene end was trimmed by 4 bases and the J gene end by 3 bases; junction bases not matched to a gene: 9. The germline V gene has CDR1 LNHDA and CDR2 SQIVND (reference sequence). The CDR3 spans 15 residues. The CDR3 region is CASSTSILADYEQYF. CDR3 in DNA: TGTGCCAGTAGTACCTCAATCCTAGCGGACTACGAGCAGTACTTC.

The rearrangement uses TRBV7-6 and TRBJ2-7; 9 bases agree with TRBD1. The CDR3 totals 17 residues. The V segment lost 1 base and the J segment 0 bases; nucleotides outside the gene matches: 7. The germline V gene encodes CDR1 SGHVS and CDR2 FNYEAQ. The CDR3 DNA reads as TGTGCCAGCAGCTTAGGGACAGGGGAAGGACCCTCCTACGAGCAGTACTTC. It translates to CASSLGTGEGPSYEQYF.

This chain links TRBV10-3 with TRBJ1-1; 9 nucleotides match TRBD1. The length of the CDR3 is 13 residues. The germline V gene encodes CDR1 ENHRY and CDR2 SYGVKD. V shed 6 bases, J shed 7 bases, and the junction held 6 bases outside the gene matches. CDR3 in amino acids: CAISRQGEIEAFF. In DNA form, the CDR3 reads TGTGCCATCAGCCGACAGGGGGAAATTGAAGCTTTCTTT.

This clone was recorded only once. The chain uses TRBV6-6 and TRBJ2-7; the match to TRBD1 covers 8 bases. This CDR3 is 13 amino acids long. Germline CDR1 and CDR2: MNHNY and SVGAGI (reference sequence). The V segment lost 5 bases and the J segment 6 bases; nucleotides outside the gene matches: 6. The CDR3 DNA follows: TGTGCCAGCAGTCGATCGACAGGGGCCGAGCAGTACTTC. Translated, it gives CASSRSTGAEQYF.

This clone has a single count. The chain joins TRBV19 to TRBJ1-4; perhaps TRBD1 as D (5 bases). Deletions cut 7 bases from V and 8 bases from J, with 14 bases between. This CDR3 is built from 13 residues. Per germline, CDR1 LNHDA and CDR2 SQIVND (reference sequence). CDR3 region: CASTGDAGEKLFF. In nucleotides, the CDR3 is TGTGCCAGTACTGGGGACGCGGGAGAAAAACTGTTTTTT.

The CDR3 DNA is TGCGCCAGCAGCCAAGGACGGGTTGTTTATAATTCACCCCTCCACTTT. Translating gives CASSQGRVVYNSPLHF. The rearrangement links TRBV4-1 to TRBJ1-6; D gene ambiguous. This CDR3 region has 16 residues. V was shortened by 1 base and J by 4 bases, with 11 bases between the two germline ends. Per the germline V gene, CDR1 is MGHRA and CDR2 is YSYEKL.

The J gene is TRBJ1-1, the V gene TRBV7-8, with a tentative D call TRBD1 (6 bases). V was cut by 1 base and J by 6 bases, with 9 bases left in between. Germline assignment: CDR1 SGHVS and CDR2 FQNEAQ. The CDR3 is made up of 13 amino acids. The CDR3 DNA reads as TGTGCCAGCAGCTTAGGAGGGGGAGCTGAAGCTTTCTTT. It codes for CASSLGGGAEAFF.

This chain links TRBV12-3 or TRBV12-4 with TRBJ1-1; tentatively, D is TRBD1 (5 bases). Trimming removed 3 bases at V and 7 bases at J, with 12 bases between. This CDR3 is 13 amino acids long. This CDR3 is CASSLGQGVEAFF. CDR3 nucleotide sequence: TGTGCCAGCAGTTTGGGGCAGGGTGTTGAAGCTTTCTTT.

J is TRBJ2-3 and V is TRBV14, with a weak D call TRBD2 (6 bases). The CDR3 consists of 16 residues. Trimming cost V 0 bases and J 3 bases, with 13 bases left between them. Germline V gives CDR1 SGHDN, CDR2 FVKESK. Written as DNA, the CDR3 is TGTGCCAGCAGCCAAGATACCCGGCTAGCGACAGATACGCAGTATTTT. Its translation is CASSQDTRLATDTQYF. The entire variable domain, with the rest obtained from reference TRBV14 and TRBJ2-3, is as follows: EAGVTQFPSHSVIEKGQTVTLRCDPISGHDNLYWYRRVMGKEIKFLLHFVKESKQDESGMPNNRFLAERTGGTYSTLKVQPAELEDSGVYFCASSQDTRLATDTQYFGPGTRLTVL.

The chain is built from TRBV12-3 or TRBV12-4 and TRBJ2-3; no definite D call. V lost 3 bases, J lost 5 bases, and 6 bases lay in between. The CDR3 covers 12 residues. The chain's CDR3 is CASSFGRDTQYF. In DNA form, the CDR3 reads TGTGCCAGCAGTTTTGGGCGAGATACGCAGTATTTT.

The chain couples TRBV5-6 to TRBJ2-3; TRBD1 matches 9 bases. Unmatched junction bases numbered 4, after V lost 3 bases and J lost 2 bases. Germline lookup yields CDR1 SGHDT and CDR2 YYEEEE. This CDR3 spans 15 amino acids. The CDR3 DNA reads as TGTGCCAGCAGCTGGGGGACAGGGACCACAGATACGCAGTATTTT. Residues: CASSWGTGTTDTQYF.

With respect to this clone: The sample holds other DNA sequences that translate to the same CDR3. The chain is built from TRBV12-3 or TRBV12-4 and TRBJ2-7, with TRBD2 matching over 9 bases. CDR3 length: 12 amino acids. The V gene end was trimmed by 8 bases and the J gene end by 5 bases; junction bases not matched to a gene: 4. CDR3 sequence (DNA): TGTGCCAGCCGGCGGGGGGGGGACGAGCAGTACTTC. Amino acids: CASRRGGDEQYF.

The CDR3 sequence: CASSRQNYGYTF. CDR3 DNA: TGTGCCAGCAGCCGGCAGAACTATGGCTACACCTTC. The chain combines TRBV7-8 with TRBJ1-2; D gene unclear. This CDR3 is built from 12 residues. CDR1 is SGHVS, CDR2 FQNEAQ, per germline. Trimming stripped 5 bases from V and 2 bases from J, with 6 bases between.

This chain connects TRBV11-2 to TRBJ2-7; the match to TRBD2 covers 8 bases. V gave up 6 bases and J gave up 4 bases; unmatched junction bases: 5. The CDR3 is 13 residues long. Germline assignment: CDR1 SGHAT and CDR2 FQNNGV. CDR3 coding DNA: TGTGCCAGCAGTCCGGGGGGGCCATACGAGCAGTACTTC. Amino acids: CASSPGGPYEQYF.

The chain combines TRBV5-6 with TRBJ1-5; the D gene is possibly TRBD1 (6 bases). CDR1 is SGHDT and CDR2 is YYEEEE in the germline V gene. Trimming left V 0 bases short and J 2 bases short, with 6 bases between. The CDR3 spans 14 residues. In DNA form, the CDR3 reads TGTGCCAGCAGCTTGGGGACAGGCAATCAGCCCCAGCATTTT. Protein product: CASSLGTGNQPQHF.

The rearrangement links TRBV11-2 to TRBJ1-1; D is uncertain. Germline-derived CDR1 and CDR2 are SGHAT and FQNNGV. V lost 2 bases, J lost 5 bases, and 6 bases lay in between. The CDR3 has 12 residues. CDR3 amino acids: CASSLSRTEAFF. In DNA form, the CDR3 reads TGTGCCAGCAGCTTATCGAGGACTGAAGCTTTCTTT.

Only one count was recorded for this clone. V and J are TRBV9 and TRBJ2-7; the D gene is possibly TRBD2 (6 bases). Trimming removed 0 bases at V and 2 bases at J, with 12 bases between. CDR1 SGDLS and CDR2 YYNGEE come from the germline V gene. The CDR3 consists of 15 residues. The CDR3 spells CASSVAGDSAYEQYF. CDR3 sequence (DNA): TGTGCCAGCAGCGTAGCTGGGGACTCCGCCTACGAGCAGTACTTC.